This entry features one TCR beta chain sequence. Its cognate antigen is unknown. This record belongs to a study of neoadjuvant nivolumab and ipilimumab in lung cancer. Findings of the study overall: Pretherapy blood TCR richness correlated positively with resected tumor richness. Compared with tumor-adjacent uninvolved lung, resected tumors showed greater richness and clonality.

Assay: immunoSEQ multiplex PCR; the TCRdb copy retains only in-frame clones and omits some. The sample records 7,500 or so clones, less than 85% being singletons. CDR1 and CDR2 (germline): MGHDK, SYGVNS. Trimming pared 4 bases from V and 7 bases from J, leaving 22 bases between. The CDR3 is 16 residues long. The clonotype was recovered from an adult with non-small cell lung cancer. The sequenced sample was tumor tissue, obtained after neoadjuvant nivolumab, alone or with ipilimumab, at or shortly before surgery. This rearrangement joins TRBV25-1 to TRBJ2-5, with D perhaps TRBD2 (6 bases). The CDR3 bases are TGTGCCAGCAGTGCTTCCATTTGGGAGGCCGGGGGGACCCAGTACTTC. It translates to CASSASIWEAGGTQYF.